This T cell receptor beta chain was profiled in a study of response to subunit inactivated influenza vaccine. The V end lost 4 bases, the J end lost 14 bases, and 12 bases lay between the germline ends. Germline CDR1 is SGHDN and CDR2 is FVKESK. This CDR3 is built from 11 residues. This clonotype has at least ten counts. What it binds is unknown. TCRdb re-called the RT-PCR reads with MiXCR, one entry per CDR3 protein. Counted here are around 570,000 distinct CDR3 sequences, approximately 7.7% occurring once; the ten biggest clones make up around 13%. Study observations and caveats: Authors suggested each seasonal flu vaccination may recruit only limited numbers of new T cells.

The chain links TRBV14 to TRBJ2-1; TRBD1 is a possible D gene (6 bases). This receptor was taken from a man aged 45 to 70 who received an inactivated influenza vaccine. The sequences come from PBMCs from blood, collected about 24 months after vaccination. CDR3 DNA: TGTGCCAGCAGCCTTATGGGACAAAAGTTCTTC. Residues: CASSLMGQKFF.